The T cell receptor beta chain described here comes from a study of blood T cells in healthy people across ages. Study details: The template switching approach captured approximately one barcoded beta molecule for every two T cells.

Study observations and caveats: Naive and antigen-experienced cells were not separated, limiting conclusive comparison.

Germline-derived CDR1 and CDR2 are DFQATT and SNEGSKA (reference sequence). The CDR3 runs to 14 residues. The germline V and J ends were trimmed by 3 bases and 1 base, with 12 bases remaining between them. It was with a sample-barcoded 5' primer and a J-beta primer mix that a second PCR of about 6 to 12 cycles was run. Every cDNA molecule bore a tag from a template-switch adaptor containing 12 random nucleotides. TCRdb reprocessed the 5' RACE reads with MiXCR, giving one entry per CDR3 protein. The table has around 1,500,000 distinct CDR3 sequences, 42% seen once. About this clonotype itself: Its antigen is not known.

The chain combines TRBV20-1 with TRBJ1-1, with D possibly TRBD1 on 6 matching bases. The sample comprised blood. The TCR sequence derives from a woman between 18 and 29 years old in good health. The CDR3 spells CSARLDRPNTEAFF. The CDR3 DNA follows: TGCAGTGCTAGGTTAGACAGGCCGAACACTGAAGCTTTCTTT.